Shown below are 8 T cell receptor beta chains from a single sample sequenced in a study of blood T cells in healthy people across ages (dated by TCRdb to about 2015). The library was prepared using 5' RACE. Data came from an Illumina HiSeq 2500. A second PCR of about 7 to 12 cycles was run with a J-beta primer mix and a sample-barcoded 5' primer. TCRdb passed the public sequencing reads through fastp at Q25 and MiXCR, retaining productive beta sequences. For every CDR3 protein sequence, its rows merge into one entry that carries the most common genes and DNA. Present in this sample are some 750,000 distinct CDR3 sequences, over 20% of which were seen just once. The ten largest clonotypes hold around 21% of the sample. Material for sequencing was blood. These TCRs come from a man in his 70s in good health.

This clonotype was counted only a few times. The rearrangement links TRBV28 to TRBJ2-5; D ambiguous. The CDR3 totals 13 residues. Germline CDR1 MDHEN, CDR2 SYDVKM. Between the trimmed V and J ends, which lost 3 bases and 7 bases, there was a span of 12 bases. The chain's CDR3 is CASSFNSLPTQYF. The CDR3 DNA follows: TGTGCCAGCAGTTTTAACAGCCTACCGACCCAGTACTTC.

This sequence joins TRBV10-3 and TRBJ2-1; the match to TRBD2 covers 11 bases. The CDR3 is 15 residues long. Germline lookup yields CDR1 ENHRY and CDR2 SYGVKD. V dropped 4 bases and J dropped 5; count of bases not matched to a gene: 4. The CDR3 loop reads CAISALAGVNNEQFF. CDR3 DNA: TGTGCCATCAGTGCACTAGCGGGAGTGAACAATGAGCAGTTCTTC.

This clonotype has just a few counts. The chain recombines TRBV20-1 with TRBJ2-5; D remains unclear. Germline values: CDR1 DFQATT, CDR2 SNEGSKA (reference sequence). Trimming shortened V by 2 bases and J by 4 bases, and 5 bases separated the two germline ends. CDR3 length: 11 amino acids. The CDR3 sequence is CSARHRETQYF. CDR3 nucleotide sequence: TGCAGTGCTAGACATAGAGAGACCCAGTACTTC.

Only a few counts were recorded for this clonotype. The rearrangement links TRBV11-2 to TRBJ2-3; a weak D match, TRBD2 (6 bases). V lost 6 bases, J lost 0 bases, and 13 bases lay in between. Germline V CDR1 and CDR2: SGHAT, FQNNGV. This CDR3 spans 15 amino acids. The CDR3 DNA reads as TGTGCCAGCAGGTCGGGACTTTCTAGCACAGATACGCAGTATTTT. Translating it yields CASRSGLSSTDTQYF.

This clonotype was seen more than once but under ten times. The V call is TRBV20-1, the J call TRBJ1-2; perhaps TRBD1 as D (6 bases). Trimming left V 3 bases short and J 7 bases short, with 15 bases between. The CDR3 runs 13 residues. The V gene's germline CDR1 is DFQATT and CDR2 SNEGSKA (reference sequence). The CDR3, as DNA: TGCAGTGCTAGTTCGGGGGCCAGGGGTGGCTACACCTTC. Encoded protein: CSASSGARGGYTF.

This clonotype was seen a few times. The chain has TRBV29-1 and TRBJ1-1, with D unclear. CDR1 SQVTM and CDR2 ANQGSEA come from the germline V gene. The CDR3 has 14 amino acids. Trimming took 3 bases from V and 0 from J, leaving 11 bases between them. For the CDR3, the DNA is TGCAGCGTTGACCCGAACAGACTGAACACTGAAGCTTTCTTT. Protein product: CSVDPNRLNTEAFF. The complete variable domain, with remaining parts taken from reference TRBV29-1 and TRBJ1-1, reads SAVISQKPSRDICQRGTSLTIQCQVDSQVTMMFWYRQQPGQSLTLIATANQGSEATYESGFVIDKFPISRPNLTFSTLTVSNMSPEDSSIYLCSVDPNRLNTEAFFGQGTRLTVV.

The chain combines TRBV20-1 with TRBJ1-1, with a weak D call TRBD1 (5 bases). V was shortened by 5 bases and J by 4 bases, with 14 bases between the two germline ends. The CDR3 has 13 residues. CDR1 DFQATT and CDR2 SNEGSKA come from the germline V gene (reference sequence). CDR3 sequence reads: CSAAHGGSTEAFF. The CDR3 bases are TGCAGTGCTGCTCATGGGGGAAGCACTGAAGCTTTCTTT.

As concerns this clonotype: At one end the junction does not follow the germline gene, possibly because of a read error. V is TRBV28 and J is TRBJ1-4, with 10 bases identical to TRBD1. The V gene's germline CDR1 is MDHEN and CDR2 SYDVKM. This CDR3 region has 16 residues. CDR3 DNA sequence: TGTGCTAGCAGATCCGGGACAGGGGCAACTAATGAAAAACTGTTTTTT. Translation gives CASRSGTGATNEKLFF.